The T cell receptor (beta chain) under discussion was sequenced for a study of blood T cell repertoires in COVID-19. Study information: The United States, Italy and Spain were the sources of the acute and convalescent COVID-19 samples. Sources were T cells, B-cell-depleted T cells, or PBMCs; the material itself was cDNA or gDNA.

Germline CDR1 LNHDA, CDR2 SQIVND (reference sequence). The length of the CDR3 is 16 residues. The germline V and J ends were trimmed by 5 bases and 4 bases, with 20 bases remaining between them. Per the study methods: Counts of nucleated cells, estimated from reference gene primer amplification, were obtained. The assay was immunoSEQ multiplex PCR, and TCRdb's table has in-frame clones only and misses some. V, J and clone size reflect that table, while D and trimming were determined from the DNA. The table has 300,000 or so clones, about 90% seen once. What was sequenced was peripheral blood. The source of this sequence is a middle-aged woman with acute or convalescent COVID-19. This chain links TRBV19 with TRBJ1-2; weak D call: TRBD1 (5 bases). This CDR3 is CASSDGRKRGIYGYTF. Written as DNA, the CDR3 is TGTGCCAGTAGTGACGGACGAAAAAGGGGCATCTATGGCTACACCTTC.